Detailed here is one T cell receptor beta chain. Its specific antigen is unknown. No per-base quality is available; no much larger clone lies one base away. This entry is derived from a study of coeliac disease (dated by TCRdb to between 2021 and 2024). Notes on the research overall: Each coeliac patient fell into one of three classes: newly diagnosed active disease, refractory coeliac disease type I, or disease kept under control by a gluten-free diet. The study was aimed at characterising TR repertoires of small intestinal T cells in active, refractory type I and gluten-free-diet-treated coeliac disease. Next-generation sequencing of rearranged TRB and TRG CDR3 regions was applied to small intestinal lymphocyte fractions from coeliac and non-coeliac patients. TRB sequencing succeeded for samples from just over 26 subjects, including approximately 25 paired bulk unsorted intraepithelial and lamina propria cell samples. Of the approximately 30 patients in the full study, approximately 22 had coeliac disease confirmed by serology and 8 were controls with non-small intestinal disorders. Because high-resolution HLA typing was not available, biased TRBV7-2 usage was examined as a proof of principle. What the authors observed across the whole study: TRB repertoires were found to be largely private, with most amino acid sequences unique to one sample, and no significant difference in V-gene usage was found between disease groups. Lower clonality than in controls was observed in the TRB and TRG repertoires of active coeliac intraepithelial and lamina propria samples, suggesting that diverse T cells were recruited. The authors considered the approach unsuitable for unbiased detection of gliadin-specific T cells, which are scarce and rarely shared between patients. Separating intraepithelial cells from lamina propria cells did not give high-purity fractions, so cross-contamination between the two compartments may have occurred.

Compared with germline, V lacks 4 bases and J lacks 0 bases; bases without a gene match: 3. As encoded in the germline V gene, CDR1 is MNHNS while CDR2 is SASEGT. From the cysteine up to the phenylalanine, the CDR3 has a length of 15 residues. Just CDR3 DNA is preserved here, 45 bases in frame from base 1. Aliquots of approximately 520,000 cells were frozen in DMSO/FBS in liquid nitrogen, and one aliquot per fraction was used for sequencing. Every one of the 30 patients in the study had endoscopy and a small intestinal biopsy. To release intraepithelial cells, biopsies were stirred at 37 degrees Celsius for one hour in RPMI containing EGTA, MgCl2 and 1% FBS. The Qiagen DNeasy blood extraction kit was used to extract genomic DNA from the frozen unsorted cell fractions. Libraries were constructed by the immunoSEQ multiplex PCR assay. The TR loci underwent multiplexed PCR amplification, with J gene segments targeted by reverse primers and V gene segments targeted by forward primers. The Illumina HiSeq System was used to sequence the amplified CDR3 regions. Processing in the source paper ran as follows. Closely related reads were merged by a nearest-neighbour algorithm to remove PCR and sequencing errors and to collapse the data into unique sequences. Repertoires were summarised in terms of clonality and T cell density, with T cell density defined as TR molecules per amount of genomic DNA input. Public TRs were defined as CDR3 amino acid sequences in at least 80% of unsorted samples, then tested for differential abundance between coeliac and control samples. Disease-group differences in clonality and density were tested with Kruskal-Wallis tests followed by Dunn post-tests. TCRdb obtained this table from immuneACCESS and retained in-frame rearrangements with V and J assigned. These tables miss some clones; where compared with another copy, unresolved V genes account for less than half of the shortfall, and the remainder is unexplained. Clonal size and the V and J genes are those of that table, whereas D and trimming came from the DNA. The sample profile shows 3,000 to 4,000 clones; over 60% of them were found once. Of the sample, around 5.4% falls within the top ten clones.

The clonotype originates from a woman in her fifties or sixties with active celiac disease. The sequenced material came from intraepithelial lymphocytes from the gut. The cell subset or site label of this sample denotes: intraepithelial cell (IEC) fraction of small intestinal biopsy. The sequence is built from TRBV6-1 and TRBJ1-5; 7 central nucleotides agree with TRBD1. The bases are TGTGCCAGCAGTGTTCAGGGGGATAGCAATCAGCCCCAGCATTTT. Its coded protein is CASSVQGDSNQPQHF.